This is a list of T cell receptor beta chains from one sample in a study of identifying expanded T cells in peripheral blood. Produced via immunoSEQ multiplex PCR; TCRdb's table is partial and in-frame only. The table shows 75,000 to 95,000 clones, with around 90% occurring only once. The specimen was blood. These receptors originate from a person between 18 and 75 years old in good health. CDR3s include the opening cysteine and the closing phenylalanine or tryptophan. D genes are given only for firm matches. Clone size, where shown, is once, few, many, or a class for clones that have expanded.

d_gene	j_gene	v_gene	abundance	CDR3nt	CDR3aa
TRBD1	TRBJ2-5	TRBV7-2	-	TGTGCCAGCAGCCGGGACAGTGCCCAAGAGACCCAGTACTTC	CASSRDSAQETQYF
-	TRBJ2-4	TRBV9	-	TGTGCCAGCAGCGGTAACAGGGCGGCAGCCAAAAACATTCAGTACTTC	CASSGNRAAAKNIQYF
-	TRBJ1-2	TRBV6-5	-	TGTGCCAGCAGACCGGATTCTACTAACTATGGCTACACCTTC	CASRPDSTNYGYTF
TRBD1	TRBJ1-2	TRBV10-3	few	TGTGCCATCAGTGAGGAGGGGGCCAGGTATGGCTACACCTTC	CAISEEGARYGYTF
-	TRBJ1-2	TRBV7-9	-	TGTGCCAGCAGCTTATTTCAGGACAGCTATGGCTACACCTTC	CASSLFQDSYGYTF
-	TRBJ1-2	TRBV29-1	-	TGCAGCGTTGAATGGGCCTATGGCTACACCTTC	CSVEWAYGYTF
TRBD1	TRBJ1-2	TRBV5-4	-	TGTGCCAGCAGCCTTCAGGGGGTAGACTATGGCTACACCTTC	CASSLQGVDYGYTF
TRBD2	TRBJ2-1	TRBV7-9	-	TGTGCCAGCAGCCTGGGACTAGCGGGAGACCCCTCCTACAATGAGCAGTTCTTC	CASSLGLAGDPSYNEQFF
-	TRBJ1-5	TRBV9	once	TGTGCCAGCAGCGTAGAGGGGAGCAATCAGCCCCAGCATTTT	CASSVEGSNQPQHF
-	TRBJ1-1	TRBV7-9	-	TGTGCCAGCAGCTACCCGGGAGGGCCGAGTTTAACTGAAGCTTTCTTT	CASSYPGGPSLTEAFF
TRBD1	TRBJ2-2	TRBV30	once	TGTGCCTGGAGTCTAGGGGACAGGGACATAAGGGAGCTGTTTTTT	CAWSLGDRDIRELFF
-	TRBJ2-1	TRBV7-7	-	TGTGCCAGCAGCTTAGTTCGGGGGTATGAGCAGTTCTTC	CASSLVRGYEQFF
-	TRBJ2-1	TRBV10-3	few	TGTGCCATCAGCCCAGGACAGTACAATGAGCAGTTCTTC	CAISPGQYNEQFF
TRBD2	TRBJ2-3	TRBV6-1	-	TGTGCCAGCAGCGCCCTAGCGGGAGAGGCAGATACGCAGTATTTT	CASSALAGEADTQYF
-	TRBJ2-2	TRBV9	-	TGTGCCAGCAGCCTCGTAGGTCAGGCCGGGGAGCTGTTTTTT	CASSLVGQAGELFF